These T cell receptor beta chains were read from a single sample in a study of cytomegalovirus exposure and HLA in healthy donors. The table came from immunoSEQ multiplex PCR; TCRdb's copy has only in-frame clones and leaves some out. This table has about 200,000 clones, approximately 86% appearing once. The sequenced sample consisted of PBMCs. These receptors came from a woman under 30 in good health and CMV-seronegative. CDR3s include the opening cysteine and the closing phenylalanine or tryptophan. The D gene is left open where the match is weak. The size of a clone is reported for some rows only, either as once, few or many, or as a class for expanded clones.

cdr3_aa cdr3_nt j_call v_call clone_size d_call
CASSETGGYYNEQFF TGTGCCAGCAGTGAGACGGGAGGATACTACAATGAGCAGTTCTTC TRBJ2-1 TRBV25-1 few TRBD2
CASSRTRGSTEAFF TGTGCCAGCAGCCGAACGAGGGGGAGCACTGAAGCTTTCTTT TRBJ1-1 TRBV14 few .
CASSQGIAGMSTGELFF TGCGCCAGCAGCCAGGGAATAGCGGGAATGAGCACCGGGGAGCTGTTTTTT TRBJ2-2 TRBV4-1 . TRBD2
CASSTVQGTNTEAFF TGTGCCAGCAGCACGGTGCAGGGCACTAACACTGAAGCTTTCTTT TRBJ1-1 TRBV7-9 once .
CASSSGQGLRTGELFF TGTGCCAGCAGCTCCGGACAGGGGCTTAGGACCGGGGAGCTGTTTTTT TRBJ2-2 TRBV7-6 . TRBD1
CASSPSGGALDTEAFF TGTGCCAGCAGCCCTAGTGGGGGGGCGCTTGACACTGAAGCTTTCTTT TRBJ1-1 TRBV7-6 . .
CASSLYLETQYF TGTGCCAGCAGCTTATATCTGGAGACCCAGTACTTC TRBJ2-5 TRBV7-2 . .
CASSPSGTNYNEQFF TGTGCCAGCTCTCCCTCCGGGACTAACTACAATGAGCAGTTCTTC TRBJ2-1 TRBV18 . TRBD2
CASSLEPVYEQYF TGTGCCAGCAGCTTAGAGCCCGTCTACGAGCAGTACTTC TRBJ2-7 TRBV5-4 . .
CASSQRGGLGQGAQNEQFF TGTGCCAGCAGCCAAAGAGGGGGGCTAGGACAGGGGGCTCAGAATGAGCAGTTCTTC TRBJ2-1 TRBV4-2 . TRBD1
CASSYSGADEQFF TGTGCCAGCAGTTACTCAGGGGCGGATGAGCAGTTCTTC TRBJ2-1 TRBV6-5 . .
CASSPGTKNIQYF TGTGCCAGCAGTCCCGGGACTAAAAACATTCAGTACTTC TRBJ2-4 TRBV13 . .
CASSDRDSGNTIYF TGTGCCAGCAGTGACCGGGACAGTGGAAACACCATATATTTT TRBJ1-3 TRBV6-1 . TRBD1
CASSIAHSLRYEQYF TGTGCCAGTAGTATAGCTCACTCCCTTCGATACGAGCAGTACTTC TRBJ2-7 TRBV19 . .
CSAQEEKLFF TGCAGTGCTCAAGAGGAAAAACTGTTTTTT TRBJ1-4 TRBV20-1 . .
CASSLAGTGRRIREKLFF TGTGCCAGCAGCTTAGCCGGGACAGGGAGAAGAATTAGAGAAAAACTGTTTTTT TRBJ1-4 TRBV7-9 . TRBD1
CASSPVRGLPPRLYNEQFF TGTGCCAGCAGCCCCGTGAGGGGACTCCCTCCCCGTCTCTACAATGAGCAGTTCTTC TRBJ2-1 TRBV7-9 . .
CASSLEPGLRSQETQYF TGTGCCAGCAGCTTAGAGCCGGGACTGCGATCCCAAGAGACCCAGTACTTC TRBJ2-5 TRBV7-8 . .
CASSLGAGGWTTSYEQYF TGTGCCAGCAGTTTAGGGGCAGGGGGTTGGACTACCTCCTACGAGCAGTACTTC TRBJ2-7 TRBV28 few .
CASSHPRGGLLSSYNEQFF TGCGCCAGCAGCCATCCGCGCGGGGGGCTCCTAAGCTCCTACAATGAGCAGTTCTTC TRBJ2-1 TRBV4-1 . TRBD2
CASTSGAGANYEQYF TGTGCCAGCACTTCAGGGGCAGGAGCTAATTACGAGCAGTACTTC TRBJ2-7 TRBV28 . .
CASSYLASGSETQYF TGTGCCAGCAGTTACCTAGCTAGCGGGAGCGAGACCCAGTACTTC TRBJ2-5 TRBV6-6 . TRBD2